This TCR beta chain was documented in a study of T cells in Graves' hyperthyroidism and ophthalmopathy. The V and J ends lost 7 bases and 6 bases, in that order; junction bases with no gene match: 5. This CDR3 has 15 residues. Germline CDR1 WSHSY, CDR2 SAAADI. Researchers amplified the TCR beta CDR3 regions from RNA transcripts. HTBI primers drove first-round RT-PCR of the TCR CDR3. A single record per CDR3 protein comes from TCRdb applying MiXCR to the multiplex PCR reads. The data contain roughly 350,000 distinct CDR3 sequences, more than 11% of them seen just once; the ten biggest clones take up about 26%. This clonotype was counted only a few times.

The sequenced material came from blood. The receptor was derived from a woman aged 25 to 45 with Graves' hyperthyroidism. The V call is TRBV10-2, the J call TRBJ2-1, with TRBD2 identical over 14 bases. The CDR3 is CASTRGTSGGNEQFF. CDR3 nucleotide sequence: TGCGCCAGCACCCGAGGGACTAGCGGGGGCAATGAGCAGTTCTTC.